The sequence of this T cell receptor beta chain was determined in a study of T cell repertoires in cytomegalovirus infection. Study information: CMV infection and matching HLA type were both indicated by public TCR beta signatures.

Study-level results: HLA-C-restricted CMV clonotypes gave the most frequent clonotype in two of eight donors.

TCRdb re-called the reads with MiXCR, one entry per CDR3 protein. The sample contains 350,000 to 550,000 distinct CDR3 sequences, approximately 31% of which appear only once. The CDR3 is 14 amino acids. Trimming stripped 3 bases from V and 5 bases from J, with 14 bases between. Germline CDR1 and CDR2: SGHTA and FQGNSA. Of note for this clonotype: Its antigen is still unknown. A single base separates this from a much larger clone, so it may be a read error.

Sequenced input: PBMCs. The chain has TRBV7-2 and TRBJ2-7; maybe TRBD2 (5 bases). The TCR originated in a human donor in good health (CMV status not recorded). Some clones in this sample may be carry-over from other donors' samples. The CDR3 DNA follows: TGTGCCAGCAGCTTGCCTAGCAACAGCAACGAGCAGTACTTC. The encoded protein is CASSLPSNSNEQYF.